The rows below give T cell receptor beta chains drawn from one sample of a study of immune evolution from preneoplasia to lung adenocarcinoma. The table came from immunoSEQ multiplex PCR; TCRdb's copy has only in-frame clones and leaves some out. The sample contains around 21,000 clones, roughly 76% of which appear only once. Sequenced sample: FFPE invasive lung adenocarcinoma tissue. Receptor source: a person between 55 and 69 years old with lung adenocarcinoma. Both conserved end residues are part of each CDR3. The order of the fields is clone size, V gene, J gene, D gene, CDR3 DNA, CDR3 protein. D genes are given only for firm matches. For some rows the clone size is stated as once, few or many, or as a class when expanded; others skip it.

NA	TRBV12-5	TRBJ1-1	TRBD1	TGTGCTAGTGGTTTGTTCCCCACCGGGACAGCTACTGAAGCTTTCTTT	CASGLFPTGTATEAFF
NA	TRBV2	TRBJ1-1	NA	TGTGCCAGCCAGCTGAACACTGAAGCTTTCTTT	CASQLNTEAFF
NA	TRBV12-5	TRBJ2-7	NA	TGTGCTAGTGGTTTGTTCTACGAGCAGTACTTC	CASGLFYEQYF
NA	TRBV4-1	TRBJ2-2	NA	TGCGCCAGCAGCCCAGGGGAGGGGAACTCCGGGGAGCTGTTTTTT	CASSPGEGNSGELFF
NA	TRBV27	TRBJ2-2	NA	TGTGCCAGCAGGGGGGACACCGGGGAGCTGTTTTTT	CASRGDTGELFF
NA	TRBV11-3	TRBJ2-7	NA	TGTGCCAGCAGCTTACGGGACCGGAGCTCCTACGAGCAGTACTTC	CASSLRDRSSYEQYF
medium-sized	TRBV10-3	TRBJ2-1	NA	TGTGCCATCAGTGAGGTGTACAATGAGCAGTTCTTC	CAISEVYNEQFF
NA	TRBV11-3	TRBJ1-1	NA	TGTGCCAGCAGCTTAGATTTCGCATACCGAGAGGCTTTCTTT	CASSLDFAYREAFF
few	TRBV28	TRBJ1-5	NA	TGTGCCAGCAGCCTTCAATATCAGCCCCAGCATTTT	CASSLQYQPQHF
NA	TRBV6-6	TRBJ2-5	NA	TGTGCCAGCAGTGCCCAAGAGACCCAGTACTTC	CASSAQETQYF
NA	TRBV18	TRBJ2-7	NA	TGTGCCAGCTCCCCCGGGACCCCCGTCCTTGAGCAGTACTTC	CASSPGTPVLEQYF
few	TRBV18	TRBJ1-4	NA	TGTGCCAGCTCTCCAAATGAAAAACTGTTTTTT	CASSPNEKLFF
NA	TRBV18	TRBJ2-2	NA	TGTGCCAGCTCACCAGGTCAGCGGACCGGGGAGCTGTTTTTT	CASSPGQRTGELFF
NA	TRBV27	TRBJ2-5	NA	TGTGCCAGCAGTTTATGGCAGGAAGAGACCCAGTACTTC	CASSLWQEETQYF
few	TRBV29-1	TRBJ2-3	TRBD2	TGCAGCGTTGAAGATCGGGGCGGGAGGTCCGGAGATACGCAGTATTTT	CSVEDRGGRSGDTQYF
NA	TRBV12-5	TRBJ1-1	NA	TGTGCTAGTGGCCCCTTTCGAGAGACCACTGAAGCTTTCTTT	CASGPFRETTEAFF
NA	TRBV7-9	TRBJ1-2	NA	TGTGCCAGTGGTGGGGCGTCCTATGGCTACACCTTC	CASGGASYGYTF
NA	TRBV11-2	TRBJ2-7	TRBD2	TGTGCCAGCAGCTTAGGGGCGGGAGTGTCTTCCTACGAGCAGTACTTC	CASSLGAGVSSYEQYF
NA	TRBV14	TRBJ1-1	NA	TGTGCCAGCAGCCAAGATCGGGGGTACGGTCCGAACACTGAAGCTTTCTTT	CASSQDRGYGPNTEAFF
NA	TRBV28	TRBJ1-4	NA	TGTGCCAGCAGTTTACATCGACTTAATGAAAAACTGTTTTTT	CASSLHRLNEKLFF
NA	TRBV6-5	TRBJ1-1	NA	TGTGCCAGCAGTAGCCCAAGGGGCACTGAAGCTTTCTTT	CASSSPRGTEAFF
NA	TRBV6-5	TRBJ2-7	NA	TGTGCCAGCCGAAGGGGGAAGTGGAACGAGCAGTACTTC	CASRRGKWNEQYF
NA	TRBV5-1	TRBJ2-2	NA	TGCGCCAGCAGCTTGGGACTGACGAACACCGGGGAGCTGTTTTTT	CASSLGLTNTGELFF
NA	TRBV28	TRBJ1-1	NA	TGTGCCAGCTCAGGGTACACTGAAGCTTTCTTT	CASSGYTEAFF
NA	TRBV7-9	TRBJ2-3	NA	TGTGCCAGCAGCTGGGACAACACAGATACGCAGTATTTT	CASSWDNTDTQYF
NA	TRBV2	TRBJ2-2	NA	TGTGCCAGCAGTATAGACACCGGGGAGCTGTTTTTT	CASSIDTGELFF
few	TRBV19	TRBJ2-1	NA	TGTGCCAGTAGTAAGAGCTCCTACAATGAGCAGTTCTTC	CASSKSSYNEQFF
NA	TRBV4-1	TRBJ1-2	NA	TGCGCCAGCAGCCACTTGCGCAGGGCTAACTATGGCTACACCTTC	CASSHLRRANYGYTF
NA	TRBV4-1	TRBJ2-1	TRBD2	TGCGCCAGCAGCCAGTTCCTAGCGGGAGCCTTCAATGAGCAGTTCTTC	CASSQFLAGAFNEQFF
few	TRBV6-6	TRBJ1-1	NA	TGTGCCAGCTCTTCTGGGCAGGGATTCACTGAAGCTTTCTTT	CASSSGQGFTEAFF
NA	TRBV7-3	TRBJ2-7	NA	TGTGCCAGCAGCTCCAACCCGGACAGCGGGCAGTACTTC	CASSSNPDSGQYF
NA	TRBV27	TRBJ2-7	TRBD1	TGTGCCAGCAGTCCCGGACAGGGTTACTACGAGCAGTACTTC	CASSPGQGYYEQYF
NA	TRBV14	TRBJ1-1	NA	TGTGCCAGCAGCCATCAACGATGGAACACTGAAGCTTTCTTT	CASSHQRWNTEAFF
few	TRBV7-9	TRBJ2-5	NA	TGTGCCAGCAGCCCCCCCCTGTACTTC	CASSPPLYF
NA	TRBV27	TRBJ2-7	TRBD2	TGTGCCAGCAAATCCACGTCTCGCGGGAGTAGCGAGCAGTACTTC	CASKSTSRGSSEQYF
NA	TRBV4-1	TRBJ2-6	NA	TGCGCCAGCAGCCAAGCCCGTAGCGGCCCTGGGGCCAACGTCCTGACTTTC	CASSQARSGPGANVLTF
NA	TRBV5-6	TRBJ2-7	TRBD1	TGTGCCAGCAGCTTCTTGGACAGGGCTCGCTCCTACGAGCAGTACTTC	CASSFLDRARSYEQYF